The 16 T cell receptor beta chains given below trace back to one sample, sequenced in a study of T cells in Graves' hyperthyroidism and ophthalmopathy. Researchers took RNA transcripts and amplified the TCR beta CDR3 regions from them. An initial round of RT-PCR targeting the TCR CDR3 relied on the HTBI primer set. TCRdb processed the multiplex PCR reads anew with MiXCR; each CDR3 protein has one entry. The data contain some 600,000 distinct CDR3 sequences, 14% of them singletons. The source material was blood. Receptors were obtained from a young woman with Graves' hyperthyroidism that later progressed to Graves' ophthalmopathy.

The table lists this clonotype with a few counts. The chain joins TRBV5-4 to TRBJ2-3, with D perhaps matching TRBD2 (6 bases). Germline CDR1 and CDR2: SGHNT and YYREEE (reference sequence). V was shortened by 1 base and J by 0 bases, with 12 bases between the two germline ends. CDR3 length: 16 amino acids. The CDR3 region has the DNA TGTGCCAGCAGCTTGAGAGTAGCGGAGAGCACAGATACGCAGTATTTT. Translation: CASSLRVAESTDTQYF.

This clonotype was counted many times. This rearrangement joins TRBV12-3 or TRBV12-4 to TRBJ2-7, with D unresolved. The CDR3 totals 16 residues. V was shortened by 4 bases and J by 0 bases, with 16 bases between the two germline ends. The CDR3 loop is CASSSSIGSGSYEQYF. The CDR3 DNA reads as TGTGCCAGCAGTTCCTCGATCGGGTCGGGCTCCTACGAGCAGTACTTC.

The rearrangement joins TRBV11-2 to TRBJ1-1; no clear D. Trimming took off 1 base at V and 2 bases at J, with 11 bases between the two ends. This CDR3 spans 15 amino acids. CDR1 is SGHAT, CDR2 FQNNGV, per germline. In DNA form, the CDR3 reads TGTGCCAGCAGCTTAGGGTGGGGAGAAAACACTGAAGCTTTCTTT. This sequence encodes CASSLGWGENTEAFF.

The chain carries TRBV20-1 and TRBJ1-1; D not resolved. CDR3 size: 17 residues. Trimming removed 1 base at V and 1 base at J, with 19 bases between. Germline V gene sequence: CDR1 DFQATT, CDR2 SNEGSKA (reference sequence). This chain's CDR3 is CSARAFRLPEWNTEAFF. CDR3 nucleotides: TGCAGTGCTAGAGCCTTTCGGTTGCCAGAATGGAACACTGAAGCTTTCTTT.

This clonotype was counted ten times or more. The chain recombines TRBV30 with TRBJ1-2, with D possibly TRBD1 on 6 matching bases. Deletions cut 2 bases from V and 6 bases from J, with 13 bases between. The CDR3 extends over 13 amino acids. Germline V gives CDR1 GTSNPN, CDR2 SVGIG (reference sequence). CDR3 loop: CAWSYTGKDGYTF. In DNA, the CDR3 is TGTGCCTGGAGTTACACAGGGAAGGATGGCTACACCTTC.

This clonotype was counted at least ten times. The chain carries TRBV4-1 and TRBJ2-7, with 8 nucleotides matching TRBD2. This CDR3 is 14 amino acids long. The ends lost 5 bases at V and 3 bases at J; junction bases unmatched: 6. Germline values: CDR1 MGHRA, CDR2 YSYEKL. The CDR3 sequence: CASSSSGSRYEQYF. In nucleotides, the CDR3 is TGCGCCAGCAGCTCCAGCGGGAGTCGCTACGAGCAGTACTTC.

This clonotype was seen many times. This chain uses TRBV11-2 with TRBJ2-7; D is perhaps TRBD2 (5 bases). The germline V gene has CDR1 SGHAT and CDR2 FQNNGV. With 1 base removed from V and 2 bases from J, the gap between germline ends came to 18 bases. This CDR3 region has 17 residues. The CDR3 region is CASSLGVRTAEPYEQYF. CDR3 nucleotides: TGTGCCAGCAGCTTAGGAGTAAGGACTGCAGAACCCTACGAGCAGTACTTC.

There are many counts of this clonotype. The chain uses TRBV15 and TRBJ2-6; D gene ambiguous. CDR3 length: 15 amino acids. From germline, CDR1 is LNHNV and CDR2 YYDKDF (reference sequence). Trimming removed 5 bases from V and 4 bases from J, with 12 bases in between. The chain's CDR3 is CATSSRGAGANVLTF. CDR3 bases: TGTGCCACCAGCTCACGTGGAGCCGGGGCCAACGTCCTGACTTTC. Complete variable domain (other parts from reference TRBV15 and TRBJ2-6): DAMVIQNPRYQVTQFGKPVTLSCSQTLNHNVMYWYQQKSSQAPKLLFHYYDKDFNNEADTPDNFQSRRPNTSFCFLDIRSPGLGDTAMYLCATSSRGAGANVLTFGAGSRLTVL.

This clonotype was observed at least ten times. The J gene is TRBJ2-1, the V gene TRBV27, with 11 bases lining up with TRBD2. CDR3 size: 15 residues. Germline-derived CDR1 and CDR2 are MNHEY and SMNVEV (reference sequence). V lost 6 bases, J lost 7 bases, and 8 bases stayed unmatched. In nucleotides, the CDR3 is TGTGCCAGCAGCGCACTAGCGGGAGAGTGGAATGAGCAGTTCTTC. Translation: CASSALAGEWNEQFF.

This clonotype has a count of ten or more. V gene TRBV18 combines with J gene TRBJ2-7, with a possible D match to TRBD2 (6 bases). Germline CDR1 is KGHSH and CDR2 is LQKENI. Trimming took off 3 bases at V and 0 bases at J, with 15 bases between the two ends. The CDR3 is 16 residues long. The CDR3 loop reads CASSPGGADTSYEQYF. CDR3 DNA: TGTGCCAGCTCACCCGGGGGTGCGGACACCTCCTACGAGCAGTACTTC.

In this sample, this clonotype turned up many times. CDR3 protein: CASSLVPSGRETQYF. The CDR3 region has the DNA TGTGCCAGCAGCTTAGTGCCTAGCGGGAGAGAGACCCAGTACTTC. The rearrangement uses TRBV7-9 and TRBJ2-5, with 10 bases matching TRBD2. The CDR3 has 15 residues. Trimming removed 1 base from V and 4 bases from J; junction bases left unmatched: 3. CDR1 is SEHNR and CDR2 is FQNEAQ in the germline V gene (reference sequence).

This clonotype was seen only a few times. The chain recombines TRBV11-3 with TRBJ1-2; possible D gene TRBD1, 5 bases. There are 14 residues in the CDR3. Germline assignment: CDR1 SGHNT and CDR2 YENEEA. Trimming took 5 bases from V and 7 from J, leaving 17 bases between them. CDR3 sequence: CASSPLVGTGGYTF. CDR3 in DNA: TGTGCCAGCAGCCCCCTGGTGGGGACGGGTGGCTACACCTTC.

In this sample, this clonotype turned up many times. CDR3 protein: CASSAVAVFSSYNEQFF. The DNA for the CDR3 is TGTGCCAGCAGTGCGGTGGCAGTTTTCAGCTCCTACAATGAGCAGTTCTTC. This chain links TRBV2 with TRBJ2-1; no clear D gene. V was cut by 4 bases and J by 0 bases, with 16 bases left in between. This CDR3 has 17 residues. Germline CDR1 and CDR2: SNHLY and FYNNEI.

This clonotype was seen a handful of times. The V call is TRBV7-8, the J call TRBJ1-3; perhaps TRBD1 as D (5 bases). Trimming pared 2 bases from V and 0 bases from J, leaving 17 bases between. The V gene's germline CDR1 is SGHVS and CDR2 FQNEAQ. This CDR3 spans 18 amino acids. The chain's CDR3 is CASSLPLKQGNSGNTIYF. DNA for the CDR3: TGTGCCAGCAGCTTACCCTTGAAGCAGGGTAACTCTGGAAACACCATATATTTT.

The V and J genes are TRBV29-1 and TRBJ2-1; 14 nucleotides agree with TRBD2. The germline V gene encodes CDR1 SQVTM and CDR2 ANQGSEA. V was pared by 3 bases and J by 3 bases, with 1 base of the junction left unmatched. CDR3 length equals 15 residues. CDR3 sequence reads: CSVDGTSGSYNEQFF. CDR3 DNA: TGCAGCGTTGATGGGACTAGCGGGAGCTACAATGAGCAGTTCTTC.

There are many counts of this clonotype. This chain connects TRBV15 to TRBJ1-5, with D uncertain. This CDR3 is built from 13 residues. The V end lost 0 bases, the J end lost 6 bases, and 6 bases lay between the germline ends. Per germline, CDR1 LNHNV and CDR2 YYDKDF (reference sequence). The CDR3 is CATSRDPVQPQHF. CDR3 DNA: TGTGCCACCAGCAGAGATCCGGTTCAGCCCCAGCATTTT. The full variable domain, its missing parts supplied by reference TRBV15 and TRBJ1-5, is DAMVIQNPRYQVTQFGKPVTLSCSQTLNHNVMYWYQQKSSQAPKLLFHYYDKDFNNEADTPDNFQSRRPNTSFCFLDIRSPGLGDTAMYLCATSRDPVQPQHFGDGTRLSIL.